These 26 T cell receptor beta chains originate from one sample sequenced in a study of T cells in Graves' hyperthyroidism and ophthalmopathy. Amplified regions were TCR beta CDR3 sequences from RNA transcripts. The TCR CDR3 was amplified in a first-round RT-PCR using the HTBI primer set. Using its own MiXCR run on the multiplex PCR reads, TCRdb lists one record per CDR3 protein. Of over 350,000 distinct CDR3 sequences listed, 18% are singletons. Input material: blood. Receptor source: a man younger than 30 with Graves' ophthalmopathy.

This clonotype was seen at least ten times. This chain joins TRBV6-1 and TRBJ1-1, with TRBD1 identical over 8 bases. CDR3 size: 16 residues. Germline V gene sequence: CDR1 MNHNS, CDR2 SASEGT. Trimming at V came to 7 bases and at J to 0 bases, leaving 10 bases not matched to a gene. The CDR3 protein is CASTRGPNLMNTEAFF. CDR3 nucleotides: TGTGCCAGCACCAGGGGGCCTAACCTAATGAACACTGAAGCTTTCTTT.

Ten or more counts support this clonotype. Here the CDR3 reads CASSSLGTGDTGELFF. CDR3 in DNA: TGTGCCAGCAGTTCCCTCGGGACAGGGGACACCGGGGAGCTGTTTTTT. V gene TRBV27 combines with J gene TRBJ2-2; 10 nucleotides agree with TRBD1. Trimming removed 4 bases from V and 3 bases from J; junction bases left unmatched: 5. Germline CDR1 MNHEY, CDR2 SMNVEV (reference sequence). The CDR3 length is 16 residues.

The chain is built from TRBV7-2 and TRBJ2-6; D may be TRBD1 (6 bases). The V gene lost 4 bases and the J gene lost 0 bases, with 16 bases spanning the gap. CDR1 and CDR2 from the germline V gene are SGHTA and FQGNSA. The CDR3 is 18 residues long. The CDR3, as DNA: TGTGCCAGCAGCTCAAAACCGGGACATGACTCTGGGGCCAACGTCCTGACTTTC. Residues: CASSSKPGHDSGANVLTF.

The chain uses TRBV4-1 and TRBJ1-1; D unclear. The germline V gene encodes CDR1 MGHRA and CDR2 YSYEKL. The CDR3 covers 15 residues. The germline V and J ends were trimmed by 5 bases and 0 bases, with 13 bases remaining between them. The CDR3 loop reads CASSRARPMNTEAFF. For the CDR3, the DNA is TGCGCCAGCAGCAGAGCACGCCCTATGAACACTGAAGCTTTCTTT.

This clonotype was counted ten times or more. The chain couples TRBV28 to TRBJ1-2, with 8 bases that match TRBD1. CDR1 and CDR2 from the germline V gene are MDHEN and SYDVKM. The length of the CDR3 is 14 residues. V lost 3 bases to trimming and J lost 2 bases; unmatched junction nucleotides: 2. The CDR3 sequence is CASSFAGGNYGYTF. The CDR3 nucleotides read TGTGCCAGCAGTTTTGCAGGGGGCAACTATGGCTACACCTTC.

This clonotype was counted many times. V usage is TRBV5-5 and J usage is TRBJ1-1, with D perhaps matching TRBD1 (5 bases). V dropped 0 bases and J dropped 3 bases, with 9 bases sitting between them. CDR3 size: 14 residues. CDR1 is SGHKS, CDR2 YYEKEE, per germline (reference sequence). CDR3 amino acids: CASSLVAGYTEAFF. For the CDR3, the DNA is TGTGCCAGCAGCTTGGTTGCAGGGTACACTGAAGCTTTCTTT.

This clonotype was counted at least ten times. At one boundary the junction diverges from the germline segment, which might be a read error. The rearrangement joins TRBV12-3 or TRBV12-4 to TRBJ2-2, with 11 bases identical to TRBD1. The CDR3 runs 15 residues. The CDR3 bases are TGCGCCAGCAGTCCCGGGACAGGGGGAACCGGGGAGCTGTTTTTT. It is translated as CASSPGTGGTGELFF.

This clonotype was observed many times. J is TRBJ2-3 and V is TRBV5-6; 8 positions agree with TRBD2. Losses at the gene ends were 3 bases for V and 2 bases for J; bases not matched to a gene: 5. This CDR3 contains 15 residues. Germline CDR1 is SGHDT and CDR2 is YYEEEE. The CDR3, as DNA: TGTGCCAGCAGCTCCGGGGGGGCCTACACAGATACGCAGTATTTT. Protein product: CASSSGGAYTDTQYF.

The V and J genes are TRBV7-9 and TRBJ2-7, with D perhaps matching TRBD1 (6 bases). From germline, CDR1 is SEHNR and CDR2 FQNEAQ (reference sequence). The CDR3 is made up of 15 amino acids. Trimming cost V 5 bases and J 0 bases, with 14 bases left between them. CDR3 loop: CASSGRTGFSYEQYF. The CDR3 nucleotides read TGTGCCAGCAGCGGACGTACAGGGTTCTCCTACGAGCAGTACTTC.

This clonotype was detected ten times or more. V and J are TRBV3-1 and TRBJ2-7; TRBD1 aligns across 7 bases. The junction had 7 bases not matched to a gene; V was cut back by 0 bases and J by 2 bases. The CDR3 is 16 amino acids. The germline gives CDR1 LGHDT, CDR2 YNNKEL (reference sequence). CDR3 region: CASSQDLRQGAYEQYF. The CDR3 DNA sequence: TGTGCCAGCAGCCAAGATTTGAGACAGGGCGCCTACGAGCAGTACTTC.

The chain combines TRBV10-2 with TRBJ2-3; tentatively, D is TRBD2 (5 bases). V lost 0 bases and J lost 5, with 6 bases in between. This CDR3 is 13 amino acids long. Germline V lookup: CDR1 WSHSY, CDR2 SAAADI. The CDR3 nucleotides are TGCGCCAGCAGTGAGTCGAGGGTAGATACGCAGTATTTT. Protein product: CASSESRVDTQYF.

This clonotype appeared many times. This chain links TRBV6-1 with TRBJ1-5; no firm D call. Germline CDR1 MNHNS, CDR2 SASEGT. Trimming cost V 8 bases and J 0 bases, with 8 bases left between them. The CDR3 length is 13 residues. CDR3 residues: CASDRSSNQPQHF. CDR3 bases: TGTGCCAGCGACCGGAGTAGCAATCAGCCCCAGCATTTT.

This clonotype was counted many times. This chain connects TRBV7-6 to TRBJ2-1; D is uncertain. The CDR3 runs 16 residues. The V end lost 5 bases, the J end lost 2 bases, and 16 bases lay between the germline ends. The germline CDR1 and CDR2 sequences are SGHVS and FNYEAQ. The CDR3 loop is CASSLQSEETYNEQFF. CDR3 nucleotide sequence: TGTGCCAGCAGCCTCCAGTCCGAGGAGACCTACAATGAGCAGTTCTTC. Looking up the rest from reference TRBV7-6 and TRBJ2-1 gives the full variable domain: GAGVSQSPRYKVTKRGQDVALRCDPISGHVSLYWYRQALGQGPEFLTYFNYEAQQDKSGLPNDRFSAERPEGSISTLTIQRTEQRDSAMYRCASSLQSEETYNEQFFGPGTRLTVL.

The chain's CDR3 is CASNLNDQPQHF. The CDR3 DNA follows: TGTGCCAGCAATTTAAACGATCAGCCCCAGCATTTT. The chain combines TRBV5-6 with TRBJ1-5, with D hard to call. V gave up 6 bases and J gave up 5 bases, with 9 bases separating them. The germline gives CDR1 SGHDT, CDR2 YYEEEE. The CDR3 is made up of 12 amino acids.

Ten or more counts support this clonotype. The chain has TRBV12-3 or TRBV12-4 and TRBJ2-5, with D unresolved. The CDR3 sequence is 13 residues long. The V end was cut by 8 bases, the J end by 0 bases, with 10 bases between. CDR3 in DNA: TGTGCCAGCTCATTAGGGAACCAAGAGACCCAGTACTTC. It encodes CASSLGNQETQYF.

This chain links TRBV5-1 with TRBJ1-2; TRBD1 might be the D (5 bases). The ends were cut back, 1 base at V and 8 bases at J, with 12 bases in the middle. The CDR3 has 13 amino acids. Germline V gene sequence: CDR1 SGHRS, CDR2 YFSETQ. Written as DNA, the CDR3 is TGCGCCAGCAGCTTGATGGGGCGGGAGGGCTACACCTTC. As protein: CASSLMGREGYTF.

V and J are TRBV19 and TRBJ1-6; TRBD1 might be the D (5 bases). The CDR3 consists of 15 residues. Trimming removed 5 bases at V and 6 bases at J, with 14 bases between. Germline CDR1 LNHDA, CDR2 SQIVND (reference sequence). CDR3 in amino acids: CASSLSRGSNSPLHF. Here the CDR3 DNA reads TGTGCCAGTAGTCTCTCTCGGGGGTCTAATTCACCCCTCCACTTT.

This clonotype was detected many times. The chain carries TRBV6-5 and TRBJ1-1, with TRBD1 matching 8 bases. V gave up 5 bases and J gave up 3 bases; unmatched junction bases: 20. The germline CDR1 and CDR2 sequences are MNHEY and SVGAGI. This CDR3 spans 19 amino acids. DNA for the CDR3: TGTGCCAGCAGTCGGGGGGCGAGGACAGGGATATCAGTCGACACTGAAGCTTTCTTT. The encoded protein is CASSRGARTGISVDTEAFF.

This clonotype showed up many times. V usage is TRBV2 and J usage is TRBJ2-2; TRBD1 is a possible D gene (6 bases). Germline CDR1 and CDR2: SNHLY and FYNNEI. V lost 3 bases, J lost 3 bases, and 11 bases lay in between. This CDR3 has 15 amino acids. The CDR3 bases are TGTGCCAGCAGTGATCAGGGGTTCGACACCGGGGAGCTGTTTTTT. Amino acid sequence: CASSDQGFDTGELFF.

The chain links TRBV7-9 to TRBJ1-1; 9 bases fit TRBD1. This CDR3 region has 16 residues. The J segment lost 5 bases and the V segment lost 0 bases, leaving 7 bases of the junction unmatched. Germline CDR1 SEHNR, CDR2 FQNEAQ (reference sequence). CDR3 DNA: TGTGCCAGCAGCTTAGCGGAGACAGGGGGTAGGACTGAAGCTTTCTTT. Protein: CASSLAETGGRTEAFF.

This chain uses TRBV9 with TRBJ2-2; D unclear. The V end was cut by 0 bases, the J end by 7 bases, with 7 bases between. The germline CDR1 and CDR2 sequences are SGDLS and YYNGEE. The CDR3 is made up of 13 amino acids. CDR3 sequence: CASSVEESGELFF. CDR3 in DNA: TGTGCCAGCAGCGTAGAGGAGAGCGGGGAGCTGTTTTTT.

This clonotype was counted a few times. The chain recombines TRBV10-3 with TRBJ2-7; 7 bases agree with TRBD1. With V trimmed by 4 bases and J by 0 bases, 9 bases remained unmatched. CDR3 size: 16 residues. Germline CDR1 reads ENHRY; CDR2 reads SYGVKD. The CDR3 sequence: CAISAFGQESSYEQYF. In DNA, the CDR3 is TGTGCCATCAGTGCCTTCGGACAGGAAAGCTCCTACGAGCAGTACTTC.

This clonotype appeared a few times. The chain links TRBV4-1 to TRBJ2-3; TRBD2 matches 9 bases. V dropped 2 bases and J dropped 2; count of bases not matched to a gene: 14. CDR3 length: 19 amino acids. Per the germline V gene, CDR1 is MGHRA and CDR2 is YSYEKL. The CDR3 loop reads CASSQTSSGGHPLTDTQYF. CDR3 nucleotides: TGCGCCAGCAGCCAAACCAGTAGCGGGGGTCACCCACTCACAGATACGCAGTATTTT.

This chain connects TRBV6-1 to TRBJ1-4; 8 nucleotides agree with TRBD1. CDR1 and CDR2 (germline): MNHNS, SASEGT. The length of the CDR3 is 15 residues. The V segment lost 3 bases and the J segment 4 bases; nucleotides outside the gene matches: 4. CDR3: CASSDSGQDNEKLFF. CDR3 in DNA: TGTGCCAGCAGTGATTCGGGACAGGATAATGAAAAACTGTTTTTT.

This clonotype was counted many times. The chain carries TRBV7-9 and TRBJ1-2; unclear D gene. The CDR3 sequence is 14 residues long. The germline V gene has CDR1 SEHNR and CDR2 FQNEAQ (reference sequence). V lost 2 bases, J lost 4 bases, and 11 bases lay in between. CDR3 in DNA: TGTGCCAGCAGCTTATCCCCCGACATCTATGGCTACACCTTC. Amino acid sequence: CASSLSPDIYGYTF.

This clonotype was detected a few times. A much larger clone is a single base away; this may be a read error. This chain links TRBV2 with TRBJ2-1; tentatively, D is TRBD2 (6 bases). Deletions cut 7 bases from V and 5 bases from J, with 18 bases between. The germline CDR1 and CDR2 sequences are SNHLY and FYNNEI. There are 15 residues in the CDR3. The CDR3 nucleotides are TGTGCCAGCACAGGCGGGAACGGTGGGCACAATGAGCAGTTCTTC. Its protein product is CASTGGNGGHNEQFF.